This paragraph covers one T cell receptor beta chain sequence. These data belong to a study of blood T cells in healthy people across ages. A second PCR of about 7 to 11 cycles used a sample-barcoded 5' primer and a J-beta primer mix. TCRdb itself ran the 5' RACE reads through MiXCR, one entry per CDR3 protein. The top ten hold about 11% of the sample, which has around 1.5 million distinct CDR3 sequences, around 35% seen once. The germline CDR1 and CDR2 sequences are DFQATT and SNEGSKA (reference sequence). V shed 5 bases, J shed 3 bases, and the junction held 5 bases outside the gene matches. This CDR3 contains 14 residues.

Specimen: blood. The source of this sequence is a woman aged 25 to 45 in good health. V and J are TRBV20-1 and TRBJ2-7; 12 nucleotides align to TRBD2. The CDR3 spells CSAGRLAGVYEQYF. The CDR3 DNA follows: TGCAGTGCTGGAAGACTAGCGGGAGTCTACGAGCAGTACTTC.